The 8 T cell receptor beta chains reported below all come from one sample, sequenced in a study of a mutant IDH1 vaccine in newly diagnosed glioma (dated by TCRdb to 2020 to 2023). What these receptors recognize is not known. The sample's time point label is to be understood as: week 5, during vaccination. Each vaccine dose was 300 ug of a 20-mer mutant IDH1 peptide in Montanide, given subcutaneously with topical imiquimod. Library preparation employed the immunoSEQ multiplex PCR assay. As stored in TCRdb, this immuneACCESS dataset retains in-frame rearrangements with V and J assigned. A fraction of the clones does not appear; measured against another copy, unresolved V genes explain less than half of the discrepancy, and the remainder lacks a known reason. Recorded for this sample are roughly 42,000 clones; approximately 83% of them occurred a single time. The ten largest clones add up to approximately 1.5% of the sample.

The specimen was PBMCs, collected from a glioma patient whose treatment included an IDH1 peptide vaccine. Receptors originate from a middle-aged man with glioma.

V gene TRBV27 combines with J gene TRBJ1-2; D is possibly TRBD1 (5 bases). The germline CDR1 and CDR2 sequences are MNHEY and SMNVEV (reference sequence). The CDR3 covers 15 residues. Trimming removed 5 bases at V and 4 bases at J, with 17 bases between. The CDR3 reads CASSPRHDSVYGYTF. DNA of the CDR3: TGTGCCAGCAGTCCCAGACACGACAGCGTCTATGGCTACACCTTC.

The V call is TRBV4-2, the J call TRBJ2-1, with TRBD1 as a possible D gene (6 bases). The CDR3 is made up of 15 amino acids. Germline CDR1 is LGHNA and CDR2 is YNFKEQ. Trimming shortened V by 0 bases and J by 13 bases, and 19 bases separated the two germline ends. The CDR3 DNA is TGTGCCAGCAGCCAAGATGTGGGGGTACAGGGTAGACAGTTCTTC. Its protein is CASSQDVGVQGRQFF.

J is TRBJ2-3 and V is TRBV19, with no clear D. Germline CDR1 LNHDA, CDR2 SQIVND (reference sequence). This CDR3 has 13 residues. The ends were cut back, 3 bases at V and 4 bases at J, with 8 bases in the middle. The CDR3 spells CASSISISDTQYF. CDR3 DNA sequence: TGTGCCAGTAGTATCTCCATTTCAGATACGCAGTATTTT.

The V and J genes are TRBV7-9 and TRBJ1-1; D call uncertain. The CDR3 sequence is 14 residues long. The V gene lost 3 bases and the J gene lost 5 bases, with 13 bases spanning the gap. Per germline, CDR1 SEHNR and CDR2 FQNEAQ (reference sequence). The CDR3 here is CASSLAAGRTEAFF. The CDR3 DNA is TGTGCCAGCAGCTTGGCAGCCGGACGGACTGAAGCTTTCTTT.

CDR3 amino acids: CASSKSRSNEQFF. The CDR3 DNA is TGTGCCAGTAGTAAGTCTCGAAGCAATGAGCAGTTCTTC. The chain carries TRBV19 and TRBJ2-1; D remains ambiguous. The germline gives CDR1 LNHDA, CDR2 SQIVND (reference sequence). The CDR3 is 13 residues long. V dropped 4 bases and J dropped 6 bases, with 10 bases sitting between them.

The genes are TRBV12-2 and TRBJ2-5; the D call of TRBD1 is as the table states it, not checked on the DNA. TRBV12-2 is a known pseudogene. This CDR3 region has 14 residues. The CDR3 DNA follows: TGTGCAAGTCGCGTCCGCAGGGGAAGGGAGACCCAGTACTTC. Amino acids: CASRVRRGRETQYF.

The chain employs TRBV27 and TRBJ2-1; D remains unclear. The V end was cut by 0 bases, the J end by 9 bases, with 3 bases between. This CDR3 has 11 amino acids. Germline V CDR1 and CDR2: MNHEY, SMNVEV (reference sequence). Written as DNA, the CDR3 is TGTGCCAGCAGTTTATCGGGTGAGCAGTTCTTC. Its translation: CASSLSGEQFF.

The chain carries TRBV4-1 and TRBJ2-4; 7 bases align to TRBD2. The CDR3 is 18 amino acids. The germline CDR1 and CDR2 sequences are MGHRA and YSYEKL. With V trimmed by 4 bases and J by 4 bases, 16 bases remained unmatched. This chain's CDR3 is CASSLRPAGASGKNIQYF. The DNA for the CDR3 is TGCGCCAGCAGCCTTCGGCCTGCGGGAGCTTCGGGTAAAAACATTCAGTACTTC.